In this sample, the clone carrying this TCR beta chain turned up many times. Its target is unknown. The ends were cut back, 0 bases at V and 4 bases at J, with 10 bases in the middle. This CDR3 has 16 residues. Germline lookup yields CDR1 LGHNA and CDR2 YNFKEQ. Specified time point: patch test 3, about 24 weeks after DPC sensitization. Stated treatment: therapeutic diphenylcyclopropenone sensitization with weekly scalp DPC. This record belongs to a study of human T cells and chemical hapten exposure. Overall study: The patients, most of them female, presented with alopecia areata, totalis or universalis.

Findings and limits, study-wide: Expanded TCRs made up significantly more big CDR3 similarity clusters than controls did.

A single record per CDR3 protein comes from TCRdb applying MiXCR to the RACE reads. The sample shows some 32,000 distinct CDR3 sequences, approximately 6% of them seen only once. This TCR came from a man aged 30 to 45 with alopecia areata. Some clones in this sample may be carry-over from other donors' samples. This chain joins TRBV4-2 and TRBJ2-6; D is unresolved. Sequences were derived from whole blood, sampled in connection with sensitization to the hapten diphenylcyclopropenone (DPC). CDR3 nucleotides: TGTGCCAGCAGCCAAGAGGGGTCCTCCGGGGCCAACGTCCTGACTTTC. This encodes CASSQEGSSGANVLTF.